Below, 13 T cell receptor beta chains from the same sample are listed, as sequenced in a study of T cells in Graves' hyperthyroidism and ophthalmopathy. The CDR3 regions of TCR beta were amplified from RNA transcripts. Primed by the HTBI set, a first-round RT-PCR was run on the TCR CDR3. One entry per CDR3 protein, called by TCRdb with MiXCR from the multiplex PCR reads. The sample shows roughly 110,000 distinct CDR3 sequences, about a sixth of them seen only once. The source material was blood. All receptors come from a woman aged 45-65 years with Graves' hyperthyroidism.

This clonotype was observed many times. This chain joins TRBV12-3 or TRBV12-4 and TRBJ1-2; D perhaps matches TRBD1 (5 bases). Trimming left V 7 bases short and J 4 bases short, with 10 bases between. The length of the CDR3 is 12 residues. Written as DNA, the CDR3 is TGTGCCAGCAACTCGGGGACCTATGGCTACACCTTC. Encoded protein: CASNSGTYGYTF.

About this clonotype: A read error may be the cause here, since a much bigger clone is one base away. This rearrangement joins TRBV7-8 to TRBJ1-5; D unclear. Trimming pared 1 base from V and 1 base from J, leaving 11 bases between. Germline V gene data show CDR1 as SGHVS and CDR2 as FQNEAQ. The CDR3 contains 16 residues. The CDR3 sequence: CASSLGPRASNQPQHF. CDR3 bases: TGTGCCAGCAGCTTAGGCCCTAGGGCGAGCAATCAGCCCCAGCATTTT. The variable domain in full, with the rest retrieved from reference TRBV7-8 and TRBJ1-5, is GAGVSQSPRYKVAKRGQDVALRCDPISGHVSLFWYQQALGQGPEFLTYFQNEAQLDKSGLPSDRFFAERPEGSVSTLKIQRTQQEDSAVYLCASSLGPRASNQPQHFGDGTRLSIL.

Many counts were recorded for this clonotype. The chain combines TRBV3-1 with TRBJ1-6, with 9 bases that match TRBD1. The CDR3 is 14 amino acids. V lost 5 bases to trimming and J lost 10 bases; unmatched junction nucleotides: 6. Germline lookup yields CDR1 LGHDT and CDR2 YNNKEL (reference sequence). The CDR3 DNA reads as TGTGCCAGCAGCAAAGGACAGGGGAACTCACCCCTCCACTTT. Its protein is CASSKGQGNSPLHF.

This clonotype was counted only a few times. The chain carries TRBV7-3 and TRBJ2-2; TRBD2 matches at 8 bases. Germline CDR1 and CDR2: SGHTA and FQGTGA. This CDR3 has 16 residues. The J segment lost 4 bases and the V segment lost 5 bases, leaving 9 bases of the junction unmatched. The CDR3 loop is CASSEIGGAGTGELFF. CDR3 DNA: TGTGCCAGCAGCGAAATCGGGGGGGCGGGCACCGGGGAGCTGTTTTTT.

This clonotype was counted ten times or more. V usage is TRBV28 and J usage is TRBJ1-3; perhaps TRBD1 as D (6 bases). This CDR3 has 14 residues. The germline CDR1 and CDR2 sequences are MDHEN and SYDVKM. V was pared by 1 base and J by 2 bases, with 6 bases between. The CDR3 sequence: CASSLSGAGNTIYF. For the CDR3, the DNA is TGTGCCAGCAGTTTATCAGGGGCTGGAAACACCATATATTTT.

This chain joins TRBV5-1 and TRBJ2-3, with 7 bases matching TRBD2. The CDR3 loop spans 16 amino acids. The V gene's germline CDR1 is SGHRS and CDR2 YFSETQ. After removal of 3 bases from V and 6 bases from J, the junction contained 13 bases not matched to a gene. CDR3 DNA: TGCGCCAGCAGCTCCCCCCAAAGCGGGATTTTTGATACGCAGTATTTT. Protein product: CASSSPQSGIFDTQYF.

This clonotype was seen just once. The chain recombines TRBV28 with TRBJ1-5, with 9 nucleotides matching TRBD1. Germline V gene sequence: CDR1 MDHEN, CDR2 SYDVKM. The CDR3 runs to 15 residues. The junction had 6 bases not matched to a gene; V was cut back by 5 bases and J by 4 bases. In DNA, the CDR3 is TGTGCCAGCAGTGCCCCGACAGGGGGAAATCAGCCCCAGCATTTT. It codes for CASSAPTGGNQPQHF.

The rearrangement links TRBV7-2 to TRBJ2-3; D could derive from TRBD1 or TRBD2 (5 bases each). The V end lost 0 bases, the J end lost 7 bases, and 17 bases lay between the germline ends. The CDR3 has 16 amino acids. Per the germline V gene, CDR1 is SGHTA and CDR2 is FQGNSA. CDR3: CASSLAWGTRGNTQYF. The DNA of the CDR3 is TGTGCCAGCAGCTTAGCGTGGGGGACGAGGGGAAATACGCAGTATTTT.

This clonotype was seen more than once but under ten times. The chain's CDR3 is CSVEAYRETQYF. The CDR3 coding sequence is TGCAGCGTTGAAGCTTACAGGGAGACCCAGTACTTC. This chain joins TRBV29-1 and TRBJ2-5; a possible D gene is TRBD1 (5 bases). Trimming shortened V by 1 base and J by 5 bases, and 8 bases separated the two germline ends. CDR3 length: 12 residues. Germline V gene data show CDR1 as SQVTM and CDR2 as ANQGSEA.

This clonotype appeared many times. The chain carries TRBV30 and TRBJ2-1; the match to TRBD2 covers 7 bases. CDR1 and CDR2 (germline): GTSNPN, SVGIG (reference sequence). CDR3 size: 13 residues. V was pared by 2 bases and J by 3 bases, with 1 base of the junction left unmatched. CDR3 sequence: CAWSIAGYNEQFF. The CDR3 DNA reads as TGTGCCTGGAGTATAGCGGGCTACAATGAGCAGTTCTTC.

This clonotype came up a few times. The V and J genes are TRBV5-1 and TRBJ1-1; no reliable D call. Germline values: CDR1 SGHRS, CDR2 YFSETQ. The CDR3 extends over 15 amino acids. The V gene lost 3 bases and the J gene lost 1 base, with 13 bases spanning the gap. CDR3 in DNA: TGCGCCAGCAGCTCCGTGCGGGGAGGGAACACTGAAGCTTTCTTT. The encoded protein is CASSSVRGGNTEAFF.

This clonotype was found many times. CDR3 nucleotide sequence: TGTGCCATCATGCGGGACAAAAGCACAGATACGCAGTATTTT. This translates into CAIMRDKSTDTQYF. The V gene is TRBV10-3, the J gene TRBJ2-3; the D call may be TRBD1 or TRBD2 (6 bases each). CDR3 size: 14 residues. Germline V gene sequence: CDR1 ENHRY, CDR2 SYGVKD. Trimming shortened V by 7 bases and J by 0 bases, and 11 bases separated the two germline ends.

The V and J genes are TRBV10-3 and TRBJ2-7, with 10 bases that match TRBD1. The CDR3 totals 15 residues. Trimming removed 3 bases from V and 6 bases from J; junction bases left unmatched: 8. In germline, CDR1 is ENHRY, CDR2 SYGVKD. CDR3 DNA sequence: TGTGCCATCAGTGATCGACGGGGACAGGGGAGCGAGCAGTACTTC. Protein product: CAISDRRGQGSEQYF.